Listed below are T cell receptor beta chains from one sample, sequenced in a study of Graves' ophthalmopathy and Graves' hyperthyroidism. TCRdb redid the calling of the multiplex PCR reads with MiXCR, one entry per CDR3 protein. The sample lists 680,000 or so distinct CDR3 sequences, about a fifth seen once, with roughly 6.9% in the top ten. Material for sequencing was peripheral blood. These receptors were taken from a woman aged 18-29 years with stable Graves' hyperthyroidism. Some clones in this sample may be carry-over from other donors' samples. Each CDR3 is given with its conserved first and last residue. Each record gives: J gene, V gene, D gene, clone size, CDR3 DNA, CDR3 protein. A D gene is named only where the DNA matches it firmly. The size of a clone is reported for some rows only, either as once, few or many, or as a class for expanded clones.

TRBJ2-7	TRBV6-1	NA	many	TGTGCCAGCACCATAGGACTGTCCTCCTACGAGCAGTACTTC	CASTIGLSSYEQYF
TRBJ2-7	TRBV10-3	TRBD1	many	TGTGCCATCAAGTCGGGACAGGGTGGTAACGAGCAGTACTTC	CAIKSGQGGNEQYF
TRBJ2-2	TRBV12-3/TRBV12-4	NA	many	TGTGCCAGCAGTCCCATGAGGGCGGGGACCGGGGAGCTGTTTTTT	CASSPMRAGTGELFF
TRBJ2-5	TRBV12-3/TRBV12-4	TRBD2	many	TGTGCCAGCAGTTCTAGCGGGGGGGCAGAGGAGACCCAGTACTTC	CASSSSGGAEETQYF
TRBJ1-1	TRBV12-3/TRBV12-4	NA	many	TGTGCCAGCAGTTTAGCGGGGCCAGGGACTGAAGCTTTCTTT	CASSLAGPGTEAFF
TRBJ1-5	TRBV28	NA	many	TGTGCCAGCAGTTTTAACTGGGGGGGCAATCAGCCCCAGCATTTT	CASSFNWGGNQPQHF
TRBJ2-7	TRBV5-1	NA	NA	TGCGCCAGCAGGCTAACAGGGCGCCCCTACGAGCAGTACTTC	CASRLTGRPYEQYF
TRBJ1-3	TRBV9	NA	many	TGTGCCAGCAGCGTAGATGGAGGCGGAAACACCATATATTTT	CASSVDGGGNTIYF
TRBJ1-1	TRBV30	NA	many	TGTGCCTGGAGTGTATTGCCGTGGGACACTGAAGCTTTCTTT	CAWSVLPWDTEAFF
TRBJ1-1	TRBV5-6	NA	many	TGTGCCAGCAGCTTACAGGAATCGGGGTCCGCTGAAGCTTTCTTT	CASSLQESGSAEAFF
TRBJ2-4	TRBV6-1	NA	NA	TGTGCCAGCAGGAACAGGGTATCCGGCAAAAACATTCAGTACTTC	CASRNRVSGKNIQYF
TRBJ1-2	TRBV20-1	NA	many	TGCAGTGCTAGAGGGGGGAGTAACTATGGCTACACCTTC	CSARGGSNYGYTF
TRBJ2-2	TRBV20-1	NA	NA	TGCAGTGCTAGTAACACCTACACCGGGGAGCTGTTTTTT	CSASNTYTGELFF
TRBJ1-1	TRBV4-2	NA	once	TGTGCCAGCAGCCAAGATTTGGCGGGTGAAGCTTTCTTT	CASSQDLAGEAFF
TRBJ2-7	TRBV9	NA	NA	TGTGCCAGCAGCGTAGGGGACATAGACTACGAGCAGTACTTC	CASSVGDIDYEQYF
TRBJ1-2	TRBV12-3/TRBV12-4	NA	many	TGTGCCAGCAGTTGGGACACTCGCATCTATGGCTACACCTTC	CASSWDTRIYGYTF
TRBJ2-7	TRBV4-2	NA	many	TGTGCCAGCAGCCAACTAGATCGTGTGGGCGGCGAGCAGTACTTC	CASSQLDRVGGEQYF
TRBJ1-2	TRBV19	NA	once	TGTGCCAGTAGTGCTATACCGGGGCCGGGGGATGGCTACACCTTC	CASSAIPGPGDGYTF
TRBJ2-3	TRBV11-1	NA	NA	TGTGCCAGCAGCTTAGAAAGGCCGGCCACAGATACGCAGTATTTT	CASSLERPATDTQYF
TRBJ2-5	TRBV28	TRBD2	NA	TGTGCCAGCAGTTCGGGGGGTCTCCTCTTTGAGACCCAGTACTTC	CASSSGGLLFETQYF
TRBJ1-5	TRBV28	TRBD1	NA	TGTGCCAGCAGTTTTGGGACAGGGGGCAATAGCAATCAGCCCCAGCATTTT	CASSFGTGGNSNQPQHF
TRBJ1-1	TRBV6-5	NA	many	TGTGCCAGCAGTTACTCGACCACTGAAGCTTTCTTT	CASSYSTTEAFF